The sequence of this TCR beta chain was determined in a study of T cell repertoires in aging, cancer and after chemotherapy. In the study overall: Glioblastoma patients receiving temozolomide-based therapy gave paired samples before and after chemotherapy. Study-wide results and caveats: Rebound thymic output was suggested by rising median generation probability during chemotherapy in each cancer cohort. Age-matched healthy donors had significantly more diverse, less clonal blood TCR repertoires than untreated cancer patients. These repertoire data do not allow conclusions about immunological memory after chemotherapy.

Multiplex touch-down PCR with TRB-A/B primers amplified rearranged V-D-J TRB sequences. One entry per CDR3 protein results from TCRdb running MiXCR on the multiplex PCR reads. The sample gives over a thousand distinct CDR3 sequences, approximately 15% of which show up once; 17% is in the top ten. This clonotype is large in the sample. Antigen specificity is unknown. TCR beta rearrangements were amplified from peripheral blood genomic DNA. The origin of this receptor is a human donor with a solid tumor. The sequencing input was blood.

The DNA of the CDR3 is TGTGCCAGCAGCACGCCGACTAGGGGCAATGAGCAGTTCTTC. Translated: CASSTPTRGNEQFF. The V and J genes are TRBV11-3 and TRBJ2-1, with D possibly TRBD2 on 6 matching bases. Germline assignment: CDR1 SGHNT and CDR2 YENEEA. The germline V and J ends were trimmed by 5 bases and 6 bases, with 14 bases remaining between them. The CDR3 has 14 amino acids.